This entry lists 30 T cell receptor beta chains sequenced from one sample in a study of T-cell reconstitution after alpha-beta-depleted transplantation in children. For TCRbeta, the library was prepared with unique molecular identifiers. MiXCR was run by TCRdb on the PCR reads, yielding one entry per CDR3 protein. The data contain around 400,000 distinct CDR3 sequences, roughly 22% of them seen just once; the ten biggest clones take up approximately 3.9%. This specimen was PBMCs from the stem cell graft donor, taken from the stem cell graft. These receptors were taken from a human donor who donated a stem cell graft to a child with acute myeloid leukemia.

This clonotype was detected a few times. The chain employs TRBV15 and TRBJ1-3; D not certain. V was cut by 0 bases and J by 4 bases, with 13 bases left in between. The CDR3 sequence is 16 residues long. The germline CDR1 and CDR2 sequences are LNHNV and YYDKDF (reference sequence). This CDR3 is CATSRDQYGIGNTIYF. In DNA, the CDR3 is TGTGCCACCAGCAGAGATCAATACGGGATAGGAAACACCATATATTTT.

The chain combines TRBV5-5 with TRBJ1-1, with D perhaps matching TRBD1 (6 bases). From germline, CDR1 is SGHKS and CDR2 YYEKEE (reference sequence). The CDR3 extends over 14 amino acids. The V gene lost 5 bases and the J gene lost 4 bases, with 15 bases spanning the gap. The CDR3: CASRTRVDSTEAFF. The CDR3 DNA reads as TGTGCCAGCAGAACCAGGGTGGACAGCACTGAAGCTTTCTTT.

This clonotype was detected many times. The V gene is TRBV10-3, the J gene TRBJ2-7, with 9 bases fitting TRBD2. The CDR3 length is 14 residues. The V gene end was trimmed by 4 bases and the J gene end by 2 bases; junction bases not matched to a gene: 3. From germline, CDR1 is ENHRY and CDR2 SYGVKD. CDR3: CAISGERGAYEQYF. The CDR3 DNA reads TGTGCCATCAGTGGGGAGCGGGGGGCCTACGAGCAGTACTTC.

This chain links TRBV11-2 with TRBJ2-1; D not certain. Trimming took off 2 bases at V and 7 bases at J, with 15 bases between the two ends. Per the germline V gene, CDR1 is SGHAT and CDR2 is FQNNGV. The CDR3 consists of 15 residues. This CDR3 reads CASSLKGSSGNEQFF. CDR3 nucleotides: TGTGCCAGCAGCTTAAAAGGGTCCTCTGGGAATGAGCAGTTCTTC.

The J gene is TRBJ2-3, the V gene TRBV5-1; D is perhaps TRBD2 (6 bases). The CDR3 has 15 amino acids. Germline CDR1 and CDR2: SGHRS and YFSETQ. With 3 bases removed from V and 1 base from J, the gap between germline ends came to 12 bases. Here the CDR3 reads CASSSPGEGTDTQYF. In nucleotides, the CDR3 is TGCGCCAGCAGCTCCCCGGGGGAGGGCACAGATACGCAGTATTTT.

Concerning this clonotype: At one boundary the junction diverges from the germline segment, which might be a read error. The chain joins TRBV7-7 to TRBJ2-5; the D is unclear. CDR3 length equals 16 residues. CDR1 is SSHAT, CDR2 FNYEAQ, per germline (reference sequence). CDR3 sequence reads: CASSLGFGFAQETQYF. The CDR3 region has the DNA TGTGCTAGCAGCTTAGGGTTCGGCTTCGCCCAAGAGACCCAGTACTTC.

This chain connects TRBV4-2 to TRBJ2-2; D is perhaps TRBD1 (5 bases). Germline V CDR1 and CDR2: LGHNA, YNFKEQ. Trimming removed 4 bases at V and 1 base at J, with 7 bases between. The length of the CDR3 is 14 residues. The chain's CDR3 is CASSPDMNTGELFF. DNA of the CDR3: TGTGCCAGCAGCCCGGACATGAACACCGGGGAGCTGTTTTTT.

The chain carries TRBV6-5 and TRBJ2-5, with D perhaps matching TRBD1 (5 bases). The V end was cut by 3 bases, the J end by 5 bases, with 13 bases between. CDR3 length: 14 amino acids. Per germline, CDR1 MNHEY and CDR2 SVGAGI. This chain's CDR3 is CASSYVRHRETQYF. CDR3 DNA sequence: TGTGCCAGCAGTTATGTCCGGCACAGGGAGACCCAGTACTTC.

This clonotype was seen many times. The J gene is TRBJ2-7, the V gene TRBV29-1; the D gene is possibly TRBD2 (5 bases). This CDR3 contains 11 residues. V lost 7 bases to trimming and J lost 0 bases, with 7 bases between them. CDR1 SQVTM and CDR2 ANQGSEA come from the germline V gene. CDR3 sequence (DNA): TGCAGCGCGGGGAGCTCCTACGAGCAGTACTTC. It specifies CSAGSSYEQYF.

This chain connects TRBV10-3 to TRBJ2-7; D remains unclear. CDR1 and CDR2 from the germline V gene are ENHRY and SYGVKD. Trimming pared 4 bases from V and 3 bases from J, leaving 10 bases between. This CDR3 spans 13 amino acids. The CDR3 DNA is TGTGCCATCAGTGTAGGCGGCTACTACGAGCAGTACTTC. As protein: CAISVGGYYEQYF.

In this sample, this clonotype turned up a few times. The CDR3 region has the DNA TGTGCCAGCAGCCAAGGGGGGGCCGGCGCAGATACGCAGTATTTT. Translating it yields CASSQGGAGADTQYF. V and J are TRBV4-2 and TRBJ2-3, with D perhaps matching TRBD1 or TRBD2 (6 bases each). Germline CDR1 reads LGHNA; CDR2 reads YNFKEQ. The CDR3 length is 15 residues. V was clipped by 1 base and J by 4 bases, with 12 bases between them.

CDR3: CASSQGSGLGYNEQFF. The CDR3 DNA reads as TGCGCCAGCAGCCAAGGATCTGGACTAGGATACAATGAGCAGTTCTTC. The chain has TRBV4-1 and TRBJ2-1; 7 bases map to TRBD2. V lost 1 base to trimming and J lost 4 bases; unmatched junction nucleotides: 7. CDR3 length: 16 residues. Germline CDR1 is MGHRA and CDR2 is YSYEKL.

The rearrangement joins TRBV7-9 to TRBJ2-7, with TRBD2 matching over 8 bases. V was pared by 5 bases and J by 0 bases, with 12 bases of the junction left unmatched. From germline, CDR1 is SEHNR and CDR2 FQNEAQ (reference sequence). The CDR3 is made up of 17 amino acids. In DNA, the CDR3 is TGTGCCAGCAGCGGAACTAGCGGTGGAGGGGCCTCCTACGAGCAGTACTTC. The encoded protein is CASSGTSGGGASYEQYF.

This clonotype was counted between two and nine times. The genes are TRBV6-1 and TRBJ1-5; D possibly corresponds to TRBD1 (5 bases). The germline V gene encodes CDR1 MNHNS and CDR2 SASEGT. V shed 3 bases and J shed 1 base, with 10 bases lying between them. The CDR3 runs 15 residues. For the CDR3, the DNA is TGTGCCAGCAGTGAGCACAGGCTGAGCAATCAGCCCCAGCATTTT. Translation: CASSEHRLSNQPQHF.

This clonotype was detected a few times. The CDR3 protein is CASGVSGSAYEQYF. CDR3 DNA: TGTGCCAGCGGGGTAAGCGGGAGTGCCTACGAGCAGTACTTC. This chain links TRBV27 with TRBJ2-7; 8 nucleotides line up with TRBD2. The CDR3 sequence is 14 residues long. Germline loops: CDR1 MNHEY, CDR2 SMNVEV (reference sequence). The trim removed 8 bases at V and 2 bases at J, leaving 8 bases unmatched.

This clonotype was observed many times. As DNA, the CDR3 is TGCAGCGTTGATGGGGGGATCTCTGGAAACACCATATATTTT. Amino acids: CSVDGGISGNTIYF. The rearrangement joins TRBV29-1 to TRBJ1-3; D is perhaps TRBD1 (5 bases). The CDR3 consists of 14 residues. CDR1 is SQVTM and CDR2 is ANQGSEA in the germline V gene. Trimming took 3 bases from V and 0 from J, leaving 9 bases between them.

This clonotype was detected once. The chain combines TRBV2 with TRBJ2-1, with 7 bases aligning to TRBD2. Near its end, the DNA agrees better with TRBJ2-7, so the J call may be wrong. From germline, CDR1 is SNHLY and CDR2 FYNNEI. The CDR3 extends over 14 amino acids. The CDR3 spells CASLGGDSYNEQYF. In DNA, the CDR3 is TGTGCCAGCCTGGGAGGGGACTCCTACAATGAGCAGTACTTC.

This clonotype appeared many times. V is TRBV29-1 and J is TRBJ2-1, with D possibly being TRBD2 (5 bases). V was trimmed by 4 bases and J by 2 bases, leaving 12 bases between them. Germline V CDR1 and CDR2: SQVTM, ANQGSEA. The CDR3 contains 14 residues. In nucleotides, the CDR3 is TGCAGCGTTGGAGGTAGCGCCACCTACAATGAGCAGTTCTTC. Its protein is CSVGGSATYNEQFF.

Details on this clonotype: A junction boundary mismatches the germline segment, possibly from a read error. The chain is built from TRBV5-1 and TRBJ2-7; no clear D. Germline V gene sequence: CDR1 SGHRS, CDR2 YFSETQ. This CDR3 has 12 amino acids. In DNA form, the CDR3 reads TGCGCCAGCAGCTTGTCTTCCGCCGAGCTGTACTTC. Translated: CASSLSSAELYF.

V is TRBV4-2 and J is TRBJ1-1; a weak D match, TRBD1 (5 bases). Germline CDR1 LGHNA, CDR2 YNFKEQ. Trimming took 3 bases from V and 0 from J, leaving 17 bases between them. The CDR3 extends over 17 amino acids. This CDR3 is CASSHLRDHHLNTEAFF. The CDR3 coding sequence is TGTGCCAGCAGCCACCTTAGGGACCATCACCTGAACACTGAAGCTTTCTTT.

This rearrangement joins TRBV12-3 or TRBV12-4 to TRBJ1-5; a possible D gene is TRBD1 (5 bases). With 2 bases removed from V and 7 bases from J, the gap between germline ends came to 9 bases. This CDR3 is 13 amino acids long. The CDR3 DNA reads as TGTGCCAGCAGTTTACGACAGCACCAGCCCCAGCATTTT. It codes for CASSLRQHQPQHF.

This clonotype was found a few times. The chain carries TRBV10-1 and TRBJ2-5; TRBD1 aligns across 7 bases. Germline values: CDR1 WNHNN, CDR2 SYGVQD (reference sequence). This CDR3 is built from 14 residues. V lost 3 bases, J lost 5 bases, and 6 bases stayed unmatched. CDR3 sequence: CASSEKGAGETQYF. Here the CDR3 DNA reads TGCGCCAGCAGTGAAAAGGGGGCCGGGGAGACCCAGTACTTC.

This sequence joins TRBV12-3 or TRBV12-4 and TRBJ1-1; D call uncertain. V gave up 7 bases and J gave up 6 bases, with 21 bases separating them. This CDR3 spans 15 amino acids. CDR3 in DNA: TGTGCCAGCACCCCCGTCGGCTCGGGGAGGGCTGAAGCTTTCTTT. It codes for CASTPVGSGRAEAFF.

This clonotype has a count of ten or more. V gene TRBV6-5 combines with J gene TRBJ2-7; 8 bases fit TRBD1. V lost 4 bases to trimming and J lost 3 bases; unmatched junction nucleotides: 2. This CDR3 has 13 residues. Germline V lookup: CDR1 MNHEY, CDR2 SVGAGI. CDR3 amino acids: CASSSTGVYEQYF. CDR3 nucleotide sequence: TGTGCCAGCAGTTCGACAGGGGTCTACGAGCAGTACTTC.

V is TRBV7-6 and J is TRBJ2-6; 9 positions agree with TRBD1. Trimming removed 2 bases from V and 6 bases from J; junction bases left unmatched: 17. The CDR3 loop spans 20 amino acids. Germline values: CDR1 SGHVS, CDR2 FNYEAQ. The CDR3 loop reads CASSLTLPDRGLQVANVLTF. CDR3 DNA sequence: TGTGCCAGCAGCTTAACCCTCCCGGACAGGGGACTCCAGGTGGCCAACGTCCTGACTTTC.

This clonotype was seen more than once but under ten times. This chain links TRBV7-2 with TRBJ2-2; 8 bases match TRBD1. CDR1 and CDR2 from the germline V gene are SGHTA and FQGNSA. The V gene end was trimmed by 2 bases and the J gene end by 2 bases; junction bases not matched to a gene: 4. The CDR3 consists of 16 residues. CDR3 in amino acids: CASSLRQGSNTGELFF. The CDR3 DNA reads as TGTGCCAGCAGCTTACGACAGGGGAGCAACACCGGGGAGCTGTTTTTT.

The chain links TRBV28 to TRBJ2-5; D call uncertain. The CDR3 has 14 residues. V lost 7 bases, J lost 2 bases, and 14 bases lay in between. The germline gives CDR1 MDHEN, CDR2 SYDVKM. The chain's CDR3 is CASNVRPDQETQYF. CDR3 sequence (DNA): TGTGCCAGCAACGTACGACCGGATCAAGAGACCCAGTACTTC.

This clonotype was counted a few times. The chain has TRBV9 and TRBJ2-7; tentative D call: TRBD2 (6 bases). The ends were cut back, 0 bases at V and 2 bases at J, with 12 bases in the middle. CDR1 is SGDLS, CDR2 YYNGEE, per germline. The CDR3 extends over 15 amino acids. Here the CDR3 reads CASSVGGTDTYEQYF. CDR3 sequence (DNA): TGTGCCAGCAGCGTAGGAGGGACTGATACCTACGAGCAGTACTTC.

The CDR3 sequence: CASSFSGRWFF. The CDR3 nucleotides are TGCGCCAGCAGCTTTAGCGGGAGGTGGTTCTTC. The V gene is TRBV5-1, the J gene TRBJ2-1, with 10 bases matching TRBD2. This CDR3 comprises 11 residues. J was trimmed by 15 bases and V by 2 bases; bases with no gene match: 2. CDR1 is SGHRS and CDR2 is YFSETQ in the germline V gene. Supplemented by reference TRBV5-1 and TRBJ2-1, the full variable domain reads KAGVTQTPRYLIKTRGQQVTLSCSPISGHRSVSWYQQTPGQGLQFLFEYFSETQRNKGNFPGRFSGRQFSNSRSEMNVSTLELGDSALYLCASSFSGRWFFGPGTRLTVL.

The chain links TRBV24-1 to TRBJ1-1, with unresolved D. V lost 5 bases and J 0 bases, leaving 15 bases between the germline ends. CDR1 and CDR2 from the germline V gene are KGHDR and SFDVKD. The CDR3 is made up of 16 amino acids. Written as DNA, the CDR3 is TGTGCCACCAGTGTCGGCGGTAAGGGATTGAACACTGAAGCTTTCTTT. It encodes CATSVGGKGLNTEAFF.